Described below is a single TCR beta chain sequence and its context. Sequencing of TCR beta was performed on blood CD8+ and CD4+ T cells. Negative isolation yielded CD4+ and CD8+ T cells, and FACS enriched TEMRA cells. The J segment lost 5 bases and the V segment lost 3 bases, leaving 1 base of the junction unmatched. The CDR3 has 13 amino acids. Germline V gene sequence: CDR1 MNHEY, CDR2 SMNVEV (reference sequence). This record belongs to a study of CD8 T cells in Susac syndrome. With random hexamers, reverse transcription was performed on about 0.5 to 1 ug of RNA. TCRdb analysed the immunoSEQ multiplex PCR reads with MiXCR anew, one entry per CDR3 protein. Of 130,000 or so distinct CDR3 sequences in the sample, 80% to 85% were seen once.

This receptor was taken from a human donor with multiple sclerosis. The chain has TRBV27 and TRBJ2-5; 9 bases fit TRBD1. Sequencing was performed on CD8+ T cells from PBMCs. CDR3 region: CASSLTGGETQYF. DNA of the CDR3: TGTGCCAGCAGTTTGACAGGGGGTGAGACCCAGTACTTC.